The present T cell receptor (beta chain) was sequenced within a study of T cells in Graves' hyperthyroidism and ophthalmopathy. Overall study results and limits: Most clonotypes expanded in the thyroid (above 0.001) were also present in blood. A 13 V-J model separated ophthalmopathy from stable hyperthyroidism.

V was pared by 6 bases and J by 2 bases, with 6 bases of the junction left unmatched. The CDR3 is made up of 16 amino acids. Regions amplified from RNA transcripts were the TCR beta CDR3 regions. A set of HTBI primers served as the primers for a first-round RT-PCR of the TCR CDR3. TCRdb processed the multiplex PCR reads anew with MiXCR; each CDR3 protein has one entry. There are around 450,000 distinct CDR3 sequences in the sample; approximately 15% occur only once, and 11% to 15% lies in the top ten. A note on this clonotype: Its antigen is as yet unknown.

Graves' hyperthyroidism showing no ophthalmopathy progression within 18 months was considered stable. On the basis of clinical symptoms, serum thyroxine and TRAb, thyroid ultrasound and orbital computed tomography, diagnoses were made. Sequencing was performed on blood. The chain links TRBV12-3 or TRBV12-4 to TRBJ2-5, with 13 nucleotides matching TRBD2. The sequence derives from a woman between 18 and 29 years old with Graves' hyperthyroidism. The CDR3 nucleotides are TGTGCCAGCAGGCCGACTAGCGGGAGGCCACAAGAGACCCAGTACTTC. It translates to CASRPTSGRPQETQYF.